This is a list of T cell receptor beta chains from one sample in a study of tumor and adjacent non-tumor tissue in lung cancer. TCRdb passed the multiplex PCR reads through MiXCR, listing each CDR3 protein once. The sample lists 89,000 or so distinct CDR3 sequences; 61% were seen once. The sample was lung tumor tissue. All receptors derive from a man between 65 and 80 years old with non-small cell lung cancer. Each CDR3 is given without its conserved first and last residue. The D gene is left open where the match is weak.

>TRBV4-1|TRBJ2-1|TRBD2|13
ASSCGGPSYNEQF
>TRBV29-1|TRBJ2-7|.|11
GVSTGSSYEQY
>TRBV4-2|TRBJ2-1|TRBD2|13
VSSRGLARVHEQF
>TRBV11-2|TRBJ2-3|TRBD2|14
TSSTGLAGGSGKQY
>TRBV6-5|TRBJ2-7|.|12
VSSLLVGKNEQY
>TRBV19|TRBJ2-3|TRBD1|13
ASQLAQGIGDTQY
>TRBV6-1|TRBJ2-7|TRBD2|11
ASTRTSSHEQY
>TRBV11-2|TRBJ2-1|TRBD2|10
ASNSTGGEQI
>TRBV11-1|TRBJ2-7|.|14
ASSSPGTDTSYEQY
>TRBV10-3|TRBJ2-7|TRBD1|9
ATRQGGEQY
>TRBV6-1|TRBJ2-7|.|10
ASAWSTYERY
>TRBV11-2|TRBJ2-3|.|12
ASSSYIITDTQY
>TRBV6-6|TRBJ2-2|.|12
ARRTPRDPGDLF
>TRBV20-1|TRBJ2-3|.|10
SARRSSDTQY
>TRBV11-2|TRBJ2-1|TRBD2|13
ASSLVRGGAGEQF
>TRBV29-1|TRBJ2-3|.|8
SVLKDTQY
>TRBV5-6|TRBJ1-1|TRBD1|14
ASSLFRTGGYTEAF
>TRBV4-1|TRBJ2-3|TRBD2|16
ASSQRPGLAGGADTQY
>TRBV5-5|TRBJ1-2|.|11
ASSRGLTWGYT
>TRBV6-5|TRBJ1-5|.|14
TSSPLDKGKNQPQH
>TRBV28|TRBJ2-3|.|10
ASRASTDTQY
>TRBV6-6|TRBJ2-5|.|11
ASSAGLRETQY
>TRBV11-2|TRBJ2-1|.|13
ANSRNLVSYNEQF
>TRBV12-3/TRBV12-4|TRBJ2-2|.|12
ASSWGTWAGELF
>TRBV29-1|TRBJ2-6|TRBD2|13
SVSTGGSGANVLT
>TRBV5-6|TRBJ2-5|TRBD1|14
ASSGVPGTGRETQY
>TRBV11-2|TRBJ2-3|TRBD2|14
AGSSGTTTWSDTHH
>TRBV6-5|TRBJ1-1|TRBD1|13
ANSQPGTGLTEAF
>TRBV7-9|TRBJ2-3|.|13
ASSLSCGATDTQY